This entry lists 5 T cell receptor beta chains sequenced from one sample in a study of tumor-infiltrating lymphocytes in oesophageal squamous cell carcinoma. Via MiXCR, TCRdb re-called the PCR reads, giving one row per CDR3 protein. The repertoire holds roughly 14,000 distinct CDR3 sequences, over 40% seen once, with about 45% in the top ten. Sequencing was carried out using blood. Receptors originate from a male donor with esophageal squamous cell carcinoma.

In its sample, this clonotype was seen a few times. The junction does not match germline at one end; this may be a read error. The CDR3 here is CASSIAGVGETQYF. Written as DNA, the CDR3 is TGTGCCAGCAGCATAGCGGGAGTTGGAGAGACCCAGTACTTC. The chain uses TRBV7-6 and TRBJ2-3, with TRBD2 matching over 9 bases. The tail of the sequence fits TRBJ2-5 better, so the J call may be wrong. This CDR3 has 14 amino acids. Germline-derived CDR1 and CDR2 are SGHVS and FNYEAQ.

CDR3 region: CASSLGREGLNTQYF. The DNA of the CDR3 is TGTGCCAGCAGCTTAGGACGGGAGGGCCTAAATACGCAGTATTTT. The chain links TRBV7-2 to TRBJ2-3, with TRBD2 matching over 8 bases. J lost 7 bases, V lost 1 base, and 7 bases had no gene match. Germline V gene sequence: CDR1 SGHTA, CDR2 FQGNSA. This CDR3 comprises 15 residues.

The CDR3 is CASSPGLGTDTQYF. The CDR3 nucleotides are TGTGCCAGCAGCCCGGGACTAGGGACAGATACGCAGTATTTT. The gene calls are TRBV6-1 and TRBJ2-3; TRBD2 matches at 8 bases. Germline V gene data show CDR1 as MNHNS and CDR2 as SASEGT. The CDR3 covers 14 residues. V lost 6 bases, J lost 3 bases, and 5 bases stayed unmatched.

This clonotype was counted many times. J is TRBJ2-7 and V is TRBV28, with 7 bases that match TRBD1. This CDR3 spans 16 amino acids. Trimming at V came to 7 bases and at J to 0 bases, leaving 12 bases not matched to a gene. Germline CDR1 and CDR2: MDHEN and SYDVKM. The CDR3 bases are TGTGCCAGCACAACCTCGGGACAGAGAAGCTCCTACGAGCAGTACTTC. Protein: CASTTSGQRSSYEQYF.

The J gene is TRBJ2-5, the V gene TRBV7-8; 7 bases match TRBD1. The end of the DNA is better explained by TRBJ2-7, so the J call may be wrong. Germline assignment: CDR1 SGHVS and CDR2 FQNEAQ. The CDR3 is 15 residues long. In DNA, the CDR3 is TGTGCCAGCAGCCCTCGTCCGGGACAGACCTACGAGCAGTACTTC. Translating it yields CASSPRPGQTYEQYF.